These T cell receptor beta chains were read from a single sample in a study of lymphopenia after photon versus proton radiotherapy. The method was immunoSEQ multiplex PCR; TCRdb's version includes in-frame clones alone and lacks a portion of them. This sample carries roughly 64,000 clones, 87% of them seen once, and the ten largest clones take roughly 13%. Material: peripheral blood, obtained from a patient treated with proton-based radiotherapy. The source is a man at least 80 years old with esophageal cancer. CDR3s include the opening cysteine and the closing phenylalanine or tryptophan. A D gene is named only where the DNA matches it firmly. Clone size, where shown, is once, few, many, or a class for clones that have expanded.

J,size,D,V,DNA,CDR3
TRBJ2-5,-,TRBD1,TRBV2,TGTGCCAGTCGACCAACGGACAGGGGAGAGACCCAGTACTTC,CASRPTDRGETQYF
TRBJ1-5,few,-,TRBV15,TGTGCCGCCTCGAAAGGATTCGGGAGTATGGGAAATCAGCCCCAGCATTTT,CAASKGFGSMGNQPQHF
TRBJ2-6,-,-,TRBV2,TGTGCCAGCAGCGGGACTGCTGGGGCCAACGTCCTGACTTTC,CASSGTAGANVLTF
TRBJ2-3,-,-,TRBV5-5,TGTGCCAGCAGCTCTACGCGAAGCCGCACAGATACGCAGTATTTT,CASSSTRSRTDTQYF
TRBJ1-2,-,-,TRBV19,TGTGCCAGTAGTATATCGGATGGCTTCTATGGCTACACCTTC,CASSISDGFYGYTF
TRBJ2-2,-,-,TRBV7-9,TGTGCCAGCAGCTTAGGGGCAGATACCGGGGAGCTGTTTTTT,CASSLGADTGELFF
TRBJ2-7,once,-,TRBV6-5,TGTGCCAGCAGCCTCGGGACCTTTTTGTACGAGCAGTACTTC,CASSLGTFLYEQYF
TRBJ1-2,-,TRBD1,TRBV4-2,TGTGCCAGCAGCCAAGAAGGGGGCAATATAAGGGGCTACACCTTC,CASSQEGGNIRGYTF
TRBJ2-1,-,TRBD1,TRBV4-3,TGCGTCAGCAGCCAAGGACAGGGGAGCAATGAGCAGTTCTTC,CVSSQGQGSNEQFF
TRBJ1-3,-,-,TRBV27,TGTGCCAGCAGTTCCCCATATGGAAACACCATATATTTT,CASSSPYGNTIYF
TRBJ2-1,-,-,TRBV29-1,TGCAGCGTTGAAGTGCCAAAGATGGCGGACAATGAGCAGTTCTTC,CSVEVPKMADNEQFF
TRBJ2-3,few,-,TRBV4-3,TGCGCCAGCAGCCAAACGGCAGGGGTCTTAACAGATACGCAGTATTTT,CASSQTAGVLTDTQYF
TRBJ2-6,-,TRBD1,TRBV15,TGTGCCACCAGCAGAGATCCCGGGACAGGGTTCTCTGGGGCCAACGTCCTGACTTTC,CATSRDPGTGFSGANVLTF